This T cell receptor beta chain originates from a study of graft-versus-host responses after intestinal transplantation listed by TCRdb under 2021. Describing the broader study: The transplants that recipients received were multivisceral, liver-intestinal, or isolated intestinal. Every recipient was given anti-thymocyte globulin induction, followed by around three years of maintenance tacrolimus and steroids. Graft-versus-host and host-versus-graft alloreactive T cell clones were tracked in the graft, circulation and bone marrow after intestinal transplantation using bulk TCR-beta CDR3 sequencing. To identify alloreactive clones, pre-transplant mixed lymphocyte reaction products were sequenced and then compared with unstimulated pre-transplant donor and recipient T cells. The cohort enrolled 20 to 25 intestinal transplant recipients including one retransplant, and a few patients lacking pretransplant specimens were excluded. Donor T cell macrochimerism was defined as a peak of at least 4% donor T cells among recipient peripheral blood mononuclear cells. Instead of going to the commercial service, samples from a few later patients were sequenced in-house on an Illumina MiSeq and processed with MiXCR.

Deletion took 6 bases off V and 3 bases off J, with a span of 12 bases between the germline ends. CDR3 length: 13 amino acids, cysteine to phenylalanine. Only CDR3 DNA is held: 39 bases, read in frame from base 1. CDR1 and CDR2 were assigned from the germline V gene as MNHEY and SVGAGI. Library creation used the immunoSEQ multiplex PCR assay. For most patients, genomic DNA was isolated using the Qiagen DNeasy Blood and Tissue Kit and was shipped frozen to Adaptive Biotechnologies for TCR sequencing. For most patients, high-throughput TCR-beta CDR3 sequencing of genomic DNA was performed by Adaptive Biotechnologies. The source study handled its data this way. Adaptive's ImmunoSEQ software was the source of the TCR sequencing data for 18 patients, while a few other patients were processed with MiXCR and VDJtools. CD4 versus CD8 sorting errors were corrected by removing sequences found in both subsets at a frequency ratio below 5:1. Because the origin of CDR3 nucleotide sequences shared between donor and recipient could not be assigned, those sequences were removed. To be classed as alloreactive, a clone needed at least 2-fold expansion over unstimulated cells and a minimum CFSE-low frequency of 0.002% (template counts) or 0.001% (read counts). Mappable clones were those detected in sequenced pre-transplant spleen, lymph node, or MLR CFSE-low populations of the donor or recipient. The cumulative frequency of alloreactive clones was calculated as a percentage of all sequences, weighted by copy number. TCRdb mirrors the immuneACCESS table, restricted to in-frame sequences. Some clones are absent from its copies; in checked studies, under half trace to an unresolved V gene, and the reason for the others is unknown. V and J calls and clone size come straight from that table; D and trimming were deduced from the DNA. Within this sample are 80,000 to 100,000 clones, with approximately 90% of them counted one time only. Jointly, the top ten make up over 0.15% of the sample.

In the case of this clone: Its antigen is not yet known. No qualities accompany the bases; no much larger clone lies one base away.

Overall study outcomes, separate from this receptor: GvH clones were detected in recipient bone marrow, and some appeared earlier in ileal mucosa or blood, consistent with an intestinal mucosal origin. Patients with donor T cell macrochimerism had high GvH to HvG T cell clonal ratios in their allografts. The relatively low number and heterogeneity of intestinal transplant patients limited the conclusions. Early after transplant, peak levels of circulating GvH clones were associated with declines in HvG clones.

The meaning of the sample's time point label: cells obtained before transplantation from donor or recipient. CD3+CD4+ and CD3+CD8+ populations were FACS-sorted from unstimulated pre-transplant donor and recipient cells taken from spleen or lymph nodes. The source material was unstimulated CD4+ T cells sorted from spleen or lymph node cells, sampled before intestinal transplant. The chain is assembled from TRBV6-5 and TRBJ2-7; a tentative D match to TRBD1 spans 5 bases. This TCR came from a human donor who received an intestinal transplant. The sequenced DNA: TGTGCCAGCAGCACGACAGCTTTCTACGAGCAGTACTTC. The resulting protein is CASSTTAFYEQYF.